The 14 T cell receptor beta chains below all came from one sample that was sequenced in a study of T cells in Graves' hyperthyroidism and ophthalmopathy. It was RNA transcripts that yielded the amplified TCR beta CDR3 regions. HTBI primers were used for first-round RT-PCR of the TCR CDR3. TCRdb recomputed calls from the multiplex PCR reads with MiXCR, one row per CDR3 protein. The data hold about 320,000 distinct CDR3 sequences, with 16% observed a single time. Sample: blood. The receptors derive from a man younger than 45 with Graves' hyperthyroidism.

The table lists this clonotype with a few counts. This chain links TRBV18 with TRBJ1-2; D may be TRBD1 (5 bases). The CDR3 has 14 amino acids. CDR1 KGHSH and CDR2 LQKENI come from the germline V gene. Trimming pared 2 bases from V and 4 bases from J, leaving 11 bases between. Here the CDR3 reads CASSPSREGYGYTF. In nucleotides, the CDR3 is TGTGCCAGCTCACCATCCAGGGAGGGCTATGGCTACACCTTC.

This clonotype came up many times. The rearrangement links TRBV6-1 to TRBJ2-3; possible D gene TRBD1, 6 bases. V lost 6 bases, J lost 1 base, and 20 bases lay in between. The CDR3 consists of 17 residues. Looked up from germline, CDR1 is MNHNS and CDR2 is SASEGT. The CDR3 bases are TGTGCCAGCAGATCTAGGGGGTCTCCTGGGGGCACAGATACGCAGTATTTT. This sequence encodes CASRSRGSPGGTDTQYF.

The chain is built from TRBV30 and TRBJ1-1; no definite D call. Germline V gives CDR1 GTSNPN, CDR2 SVGIG (reference sequence). The CDR3 totals 11 residues. The V end lost 8 bases, the J end lost 5 bases, and 12 bases lay between the germline ends. The CDR3 loop reads CAGSIQTEAFF. The CDR3 DNA reads as TGTGCCGGAAGTATTCAGACTGAAGCTTTCTTT.

This clonotype has at least ten counts. The chain carries TRBV2 and TRBJ2-2; D not resolved. Trimming stripped 7 bases from V and 0 bases from J, with 12 bases between. Germline CDR1 is SNHLY and CDR2 is FYNNEI. This CDR3 is 15 amino acids long. Written as DNA, the CDR3 is TGTGCCAGCAAGGCGGCCTCCGCGAACACCGGGGAGCTGTTTTTT. Its translation is CASKAASANTGELFF.

The V and J genes are TRBV20-1 and TRBJ1-4; D unresolved. Trimming took off 6 bases at V and 4 bases at J, with 12 bases between the two ends. CDR3 length: 13 amino acids. Germline V CDR1 and CDR2: DFQATT, SNEGSKA (reference sequence). The CDR3 DNA sequence: TGCAGTGCCGCGCGAGGGTTTAATGAAAAACTGTTTTTT. Protein product: CSAARGFNEKLFF.

This clonotype appeared a few times. DNA of the CDR3: TGCGCCAGCGGCCCCTCTGGAAACACCATATATTTT. Protein product: CASGPSGNTIYF. The chain links TRBV5-1 to TRBJ1-3; D unresolved. Trimming removed 7 bases at V and 0 bases at J, with 5 bases between. Per the germline V gene, CDR1 is SGHRS and CDR2 is YFSETQ. The CDR3 is 12 residues long.

Turning to this clonotype: A much larger clone lies one base from this, so it may be a read error. This chain links TRBV6-9 with TRBJ2-7, with D tentatively TRBD2 (7 bases). The CDR3 consists of 13 residues. Germline-derived CDR1 and CDR2 are MNHGY and SVAAGI. Trimming left V 3 bases short and J 7 bases short, with 13 bases between. In DNA, the CDR3 is TGTGCCAGCAGTTACGGAGGGGGGGATGAGCAGTACTTC. It yields the protein CASSYGGGDEQYF.

A remark on this clonotype: Given a much more abundant clone one base away, this may be a read error. The CDR3 DNA sequence: TGTGCCAGCTCACCCCACAGGCCCCCGAACACTGGAGCTTTCTTT. This gives the protein CASSPHRPPNTGAFF. The rearrangement joins TRBV18 to TRBJ1-1; D is perhaps TRBD1 (5 bases). Germline lookup yields CDR1 KGHSH and CDR2 LQKENI. The CDR3 loop spans 15 amino acids.

This clonotype was counted ten times or more. CDR3: CSARAERANTDTQYF. CDR3 coding DNA: TGCAGTGCTAGAGCTGAGCGGGCAAACACAGATACGCAGTATTTT. V gene TRBV20-1 combines with J gene TRBJ2-3; a weak D match, TRBD2 (6 bases). V lost 1 base and J 2 bases, leaving 13 bases between the germline ends. The germline V gene has CDR1 DFQATT and CDR2 SNEGSKA (reference sequence). The CDR3 loop spans 15 amino acids.

This clonotype appeared a few times. The rearrangement joins TRBV11-2 to TRBJ1-5; D remains unclear. Germline CDR1 and CDR2: SGHAT and FQNNGV. The CDR3 contains 14 residues. Trimming took off 5 bases at V and 5 bases at J, with 13 bases between the two ends. The CDR3 region has the DNA TGTGCCAGCAGCCAGGCCAGGCGGGATCAGCCCCAGCATTTT. Translating gives CASSQARRDQPQHF.

This clonotype was observed many times. The CDR3 is CASSPRGGYGSGANVLTF. CDR3 coding DNA: TGTGCCAGCAGCCCCCGAGGAGGGTATGGGTCTGGGGCCAACGTCCTGACTTTC. The genes are TRBV4-2 and TRBJ2-6; the D gene is possibly TRBD2 (6 bases). V dropped 4 bases and J dropped 1 base, with 17 bases sitting between them. The CDR3 extends over 18 amino acids. Germline loops: CDR1 LGHNA, CDR2 YNFKEQ.

Comments on this clonotype: This could be a read error, since a much larger clone is one nucleotide away. This chain links TRBV30 with TRBJ1-2, with D perhaps TRBD1 (6 bases). The CDR3 length is 13 residues. Germline V gives CDR1 GTSNPN, CDR2 SVGIG (reference sequence). CDR3 nucleotides: TGTGCCTGGAGGGTCGGGGGGCACTATGGCTGCACCTTC. Its translation: CAWRVGGHYGCTF.

This clonotype was seen only a few times. This sequence joins TRBV27 and TRBJ1-1; D is possibly TRBD1 (6 bases). The CDR3 has 12 residues. V was cut by 2 bases and J by 11 bases, with 12 bases left in between. Germline assignment: CDR1 MNHEY and CDR2 SMNVEV (reference sequence). DNA of the CDR3: TGTGCCAGCAGTTTAAAAGGGGGGTGGGCTTTCTTT. It specifies CASSLKGGWAFF.

This clonotype was seen many times. The rearrangement joins TRBV6-1 to TRBJ2-5; TRBD2 matches at 11 bases. The CDR3 contains 17 residues. Germline CDR1 MNHNS, CDR2 SASEGT. Trimming took 3 bases from V and 3 from J; bases not matched to a gene: 9. The CDR3 reads CASSEQTSGMGKETQYF. The CDR3 DNA reads TGTGCCAGCAGTGAGCAGACTAGCGGGATGGGGAAAGAGACCCAGTACTTC.